This T cell receptor beta chain came from a study of blood T cell repertoires in COVID-19. Study-level information: The analysed material was cDNA or gDNA that came from T cells, B-cell-depleted T cells, or PBMCs.

As originally analysed: Nucleated cell counts were estimated from reference gene primer amplification. Libraries were prepared by immunoSEQ multiplex PCR; TCRdb keeps only in-frame clonotypes and omits some of them. V, J and clone size are those of that table, while D and trimming were read from the DNA. This table holds 400,000 or so clones, approximately 89% found once. In its sample, this clone was seen once. Germline trimming cut 7 bases from V and 0 bases from J; bases unmatched to any gene: 3. This CDR3 comprises 15 residues. Per the germline V gene, CDR1 is SGHTA and CDR2 is FQGNSA. This receptor was obtained from a woman aged 40 to 50 with COVID-19, enrolled during active disease. The J gene is TRBJ1-5, the V gene TRBV7-2; 10 bases are shared with TRBD1. Specimen: peripheral blood. For the CDR3, the DNA is TGTGCCAGCACCCGGACAGGGGGTAGCAATCAGCCCCAGCATTTT. It codes for CASTRTGGSNQPQHF.